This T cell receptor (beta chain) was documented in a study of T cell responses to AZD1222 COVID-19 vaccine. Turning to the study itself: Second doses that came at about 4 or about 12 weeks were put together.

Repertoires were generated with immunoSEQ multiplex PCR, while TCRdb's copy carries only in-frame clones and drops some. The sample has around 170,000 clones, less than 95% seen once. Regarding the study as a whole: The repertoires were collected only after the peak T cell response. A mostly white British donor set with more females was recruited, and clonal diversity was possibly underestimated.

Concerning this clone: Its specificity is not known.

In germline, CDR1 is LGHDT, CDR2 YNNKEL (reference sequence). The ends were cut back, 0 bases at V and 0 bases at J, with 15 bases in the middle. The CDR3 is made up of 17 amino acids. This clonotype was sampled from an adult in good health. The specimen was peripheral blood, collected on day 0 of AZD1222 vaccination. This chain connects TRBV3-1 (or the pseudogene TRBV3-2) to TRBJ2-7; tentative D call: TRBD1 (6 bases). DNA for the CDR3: TGTGCCAGCAGCCAAGATACAGGGCAGAGTGGCTCCTACGAGCAGTACTTC. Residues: CASSQDTGQSGSYEQYF.